The 3 T cell receptor beta chains below all came from one sample that was sequenced in a study of PD-L1 blockade in urothelial cancer. Time point here: pretreatment peripheral blood. This table comes from immunoSEQ multiplex PCR, and its TCRdb copy is limited to in-frame clones, with some not included. The table lists roughly 52,000 clones, approximately 85% of them singletons. The starting material was PBMCs, obtained around atezolizumab (anti-PD-L1) treatment. All receptors derive from a man between 65 and 80 years old with urothelial cancer.

This chain links TRBV7-9 with TRBJ2-5; D gene unclear. CDR3 length: 16 residues. Germline values: CDR1 SEHNR, CDR2 FQNEAQ (reference sequence). The V end was cut by 5 bases, the J end by 5 bases, with 21 bases between. The CDR3 is CASSPDMLRAGETQYF. The CDR3 DNA sequence: TGTGCCAGCAGCCCAGACATGCTCAGAGCTGGGGAGACCCAGTACTTC.

This sequence joins TRBV2 and TRBJ2-3; TRBD2 agrees at 7 bases. This CDR3 comprises 17 residues. V was pared by 2 bases and J by 6 bases, with 14 bases of the junction left unmatched. Germline values: CDR1 SNHLY, CDR2 FYNNEI. CDR3: CASSERAGLAAPDTQYF. The DNA of the CDR3 is TGTGCCAGCAGTGAAAGGGCGGGGCTAGCGGCCCCGGATACGCAGTATTTT.

This chain links TRBV5-1 with TRBJ2-1; TRBD2 aligns across 9 bases. Germline assignment: CDR1 SGHRS and CDR2 YFSETQ. The J segment lost 6 bases and the V segment lost 3 bases, leaving 4 bases of the junction unmatched. The CDR3 runs to 14 residues. Here the CDR3 reads CASSWGTSSNEQFF. The CDR3 DNA is TGCGCCAGCAGCTGGGGGACTAGCTCCAATGAGCAGTTCTTC.